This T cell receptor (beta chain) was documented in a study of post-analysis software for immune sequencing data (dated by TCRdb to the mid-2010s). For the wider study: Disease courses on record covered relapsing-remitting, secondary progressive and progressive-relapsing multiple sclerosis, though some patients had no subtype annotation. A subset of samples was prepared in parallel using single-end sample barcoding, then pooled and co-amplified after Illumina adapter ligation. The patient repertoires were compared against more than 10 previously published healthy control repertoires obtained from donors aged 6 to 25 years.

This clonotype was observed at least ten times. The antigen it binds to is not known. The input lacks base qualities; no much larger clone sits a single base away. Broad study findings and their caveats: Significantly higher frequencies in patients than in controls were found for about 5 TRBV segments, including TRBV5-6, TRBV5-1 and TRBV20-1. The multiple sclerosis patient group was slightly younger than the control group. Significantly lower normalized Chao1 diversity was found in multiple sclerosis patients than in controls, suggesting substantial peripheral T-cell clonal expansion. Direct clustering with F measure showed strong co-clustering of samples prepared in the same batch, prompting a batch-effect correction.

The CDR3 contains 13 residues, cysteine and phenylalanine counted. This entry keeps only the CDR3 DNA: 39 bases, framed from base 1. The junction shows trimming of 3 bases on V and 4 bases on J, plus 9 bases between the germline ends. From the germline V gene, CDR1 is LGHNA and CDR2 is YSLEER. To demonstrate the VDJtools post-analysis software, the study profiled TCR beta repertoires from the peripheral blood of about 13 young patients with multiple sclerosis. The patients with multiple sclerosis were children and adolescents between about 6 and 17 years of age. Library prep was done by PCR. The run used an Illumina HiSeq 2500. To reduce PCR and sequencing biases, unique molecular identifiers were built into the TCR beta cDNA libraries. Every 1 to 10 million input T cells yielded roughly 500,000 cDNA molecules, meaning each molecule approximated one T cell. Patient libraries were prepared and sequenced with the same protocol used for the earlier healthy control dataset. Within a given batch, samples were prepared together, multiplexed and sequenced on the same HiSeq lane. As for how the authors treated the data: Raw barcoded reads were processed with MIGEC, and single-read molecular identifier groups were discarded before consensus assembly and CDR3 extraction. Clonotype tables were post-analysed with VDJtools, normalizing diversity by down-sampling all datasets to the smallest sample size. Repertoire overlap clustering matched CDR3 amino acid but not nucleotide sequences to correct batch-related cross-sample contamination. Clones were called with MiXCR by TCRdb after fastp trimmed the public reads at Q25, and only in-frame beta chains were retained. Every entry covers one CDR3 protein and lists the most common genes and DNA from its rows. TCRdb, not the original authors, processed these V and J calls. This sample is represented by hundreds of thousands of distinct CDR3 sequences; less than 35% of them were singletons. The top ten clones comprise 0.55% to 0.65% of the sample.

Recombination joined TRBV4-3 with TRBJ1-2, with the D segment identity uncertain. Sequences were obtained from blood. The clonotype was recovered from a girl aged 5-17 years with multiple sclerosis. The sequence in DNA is TGCGCCAGCAGCCAGATGTTGGGCTATGGCTACACCTTC. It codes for CASSQMLGYGYTF.